This T cell receptor beta chain was sequenced in a study of blood T cell repertoires in COVID-19. In germline, CDR1 is SQVTM, CDR2 ANQGSEA. The CDR3 consists of 13 residues. The assay was immunoSEQ multiplex PCR, and TCRdb's table has in-frame clones only and misses some. This table has roughly 150,000 clones, 81% appearing once. The sequencing sample was made of peripheral blood. The chain joins TRBV29-1 to TRBJ2-1; TRBD2 might be the D (6 bases). The origin of this receptor is a man aged 55 to 70 with active or convalescent COVID-19. CDR3 DNA sequence: TGCAGAGCAACCAGGGACTCACTAAGGGAGCAGTTCTTC. Translating gives CRATRDSLREQFF.